This T cell receptor beta chain was sequenced for a study of long-term antiretroviral therapy in people with HIV. Overall study findings and caveats: HIV repertoires covered narrower CDR3 length ranges than controls did. Information pertaining to ART adherence, viral resistance or therapeutic modifications was not obtained.

This clone has just a few counts. The antigen remains unidentified. Assay version v3.0 of immunoSEQ was used, and it was run at survey level. Some clones are missing from TCRdb's copy, which holds only in-frame ones; the method was immunoSEQ multiplex PCR. The sample has some 20,000 clones, around 80% seen once. Amounts of roughly 0.85-10 million cryopreserved PBMC were held in the samples before DNA extraction. The V gene's germline CDR1 is SEHNR and CDR2 FQNEAQ (reference sequence). Trimming left V 2 bases short and J 8 bases short, with 4 bases between. CDR3 length equals 12 residues. This receptor was taken from a middle-aged woman with HIV. The chain employs TRBV7-9 and TRBJ1-6; no reliable D call. The source material was unsorted PBMCs, sampled at the start of antiretroviral therapy, before treatment. CDR3: CASSLPDSPLHF. CDR3 DNA: TGTGCCAGCAGCTTACCGGATTCACCCCTCCACTTT.